Below are 31 T cell receptor beta chains sequenced from a single sample in a study of CD8+CD57+ T cells in acquired aplastic anemia. Profiling of TCR beta VDJ combinations and CDR3 sequences used genomic DNA as template. TCRdb recomputed calls from the reads with MiXCR, one row per CDR3 protein. In the table there are 250,000 to 350,000 distinct CDR3 sequences, about three fifths of which are singletons. Patients sequenced had flow cytometry evidence of CD8+CD57+ cell expansion. Material: sorted CD4+, CD8+, or CD8+CD57+ T cells (not recorded which) from PBMCs. These receptors were collected from a human donor with aplastic anemia.

This clonotype has a count of ten or more. The chain carries TRBV20-1 and TRBJ1-1, with 9 bases identical to TRBD1. The CDR3 sequence is 14 residues long. V dropped 5 bases and J dropped 4; count of bases not matched to a gene: 8. CDR1 DFQATT and CDR2 SNEGSKA come from the germline V gene (reference sequence). DNA of the CDR3: TGCAGTGCTCCTCCGGGACAGGGAGGCACTGAAGCTTTCTTT. Residues: CSAPPGQGGTEAFF.

V usage is TRBV10-1 and J usage is TRBJ2-7; 13 bases are a match to TRBD2. This CDR3 has 16 residues. Germline V gene data show CDR1 as WNHNN and CDR2 as SYGVQD (reference sequence). Unmatched junction bases numbered 8, after V lost 4 bases and J lost 5 bases. This CDR3 reads CASSGTSGGARNEQYF. The DNA for the CDR3 is TGCGCCAGCAGTGGGACTAGCGGGGGAGCGAGGAACGAGCAGTACTTC.

The sample holds one count of this clonotype. DNA for the CDR3: TGTGCCAGCAGCTTAGTGTCTAGCGGGAGGGTCGACGAGCAGTACTTC. It codes for CASSLVSSGRVDEQYF. V usage is TRBV7-9 and J usage is TRBJ2-7; the match to TRBD2 covers 12 bases. The CDR3 is 16 residues long. V was pared by 1 base and J by 5 bases, with 6 bases of the junction left unmatched. CDR1 and CDR2 (germline): SEHNR, FQNEAQ (reference sequence). Based on the CDR3 plus reference TRBV7-9 and TRBJ2-7, the full variable domain is DTGVSQNPRHKITKRGQNVTFRCDPISEHNRLYWYRQTLGQGPEFLTYFQNEAQLEKSRLLSDRFSAERPKGSFSTLEIQRTEQGDSAMYLCASSLVSSGRVDEQYFGPGTRLTVT.

This clonotype was seen only once. The rearrangement uses TRBV20-1 and TRBJ2-1, with TRBD2 matching 8 bases. Germline CDR1 reads DFQATT; CDR2 reads SNEGSKA (reference sequence). V was clipped by 0 bases and J by 10 bases; unmatched bases: 11. This CDR3 contains 15 residues. The CDR3 reads CSARDLLAEGREQFF. The CDR3 nucleotides are TGCAGTGCTAGAGATCTACTAGCGGAGGGGAGAGAGCAGTTCTTC.

This clonotype was observed a few times. The genes are TRBV24-1 and TRBJ2-2, with a possible D match to TRBD1 (5 bases). This CDR3 spans 16 amino acids. Trimming cost V 2 bases and J 7 bases, with 16 bases left between them. Germline lookup yields CDR1 KGHDR and CDR2 SFDVKD. CDR3 loop: CATSDSSPGRGGELFF. The CDR3, as DNA: TGTGCCACCAGTGATTCCTCCCCAGGGCGAGGCGGGGAGCTGTTTTTT.

V gene TRBV5-6 combines with J gene TRBJ1-2; tentatively, D is TRBD1 (6 bases). CDR3 length: 14 residues. Trimming removed 5 bases at V and 4 bases at J, with 15 bases between. Looked up from germline, CDR1 is SGHDT and CDR2 is YYEEEE. The CDR3, as DNA: TGTGCCAGCAGTTACTCGGACAGCGCCTATGGCTACACCTTC. Protein product: CASSYSDSAYGYTF.

The genes are TRBV27 and TRBJ1-2; TRBD1 agrees at 9 bases. The germline V gene encodes CDR1 MNHEY and CDR2 SMNVEV (reference sequence). The CDR3 runs 15 residues. Losses at the gene ends were 5 bases for V and 4 bases for J; bases not matched to a gene: 8. The CDR3 DNA follows: TGTGCCAGCAGTCCCCCGGGACAGGGACTCTATGGCTACACCTTC. It specifies CASSPPGQGLYGYTF.

Comments on this clonotype: Its ends do not fully match the called genes, so a read error is possible. The CDR3 region has the DNA TGCGCCAGCAGCCTCGGGACTAGCGGGGGGACGACCCAGTACTTC. It encodes CASSLGTSGGTTQYF. This chain uses TRBV7-3 with TRBJ2-5, with TRBD2 matching 15 bases. Germline CDR1 and CDR2: SGHTA and FQGTGA. The CDR3 contains 15 residues.

This clonotype appeared once. The V gene is TRBV15, the J gene TRBJ1-2; the D is unclear. The germline V gene encodes CDR1 LNHNV and CDR2 YYDKDF (reference sequence). The CDR3 is made up of 16 amino acids. Trimming took off 0 bases at V and 3 bases at J, with 14 bases between the two ends. CDR3 sequence: CATSRDRGGNYYGYTF. The CDR3 DNA sequence: TGTGCCACCAGCAGAGATCGGGGAGGGAATTACTATGGCTACACCTTC.

The chain joins TRBV27 to TRBJ1-1; 11 bases line up with TRBD1. The CDR3 covers 15 residues. Germline assignment: CDR1 MNHEY and CDR2 SMNVEV (reference sequence). The junction had 8 bases not matched to a gene; V was cut back by 4 bases and J by 7 bases. CDR3 loop: CASSYIRTGGGEAFF. The DNA of the CDR3 is TGTGCCAGCAGTTACATTAGGACAGGGGGCGGTGAAGCTTTCTTT.

This clonotype was found many times. CDR3: CASSFSSQGNYGYTF. DNA for the CDR3: TGTGCCAGCAGCTTCAGTTCCCAGGGGAACTATGGCTACACCTTC. This chain connects TRBV11-2 to TRBJ1-2; D perhaps matches TRBD1 (6 bases). V dropped 3 bases and J dropped 2 bases, with 13 bases sitting between them. This CDR3 contains 15 residues. Germline lookup yields CDR1 SGHAT and CDR2 FQNNGV.

CDR3 in DNA: TGTGCCAGCAGTTCAGCCGCCGGCATCGAGCCCCAGCATTTT. Its protein is CASSSAAGIEPQHF. The chain uses TRBV7-3 and TRBJ1-5; no clear D gene. Trimming removed 6 bases at V and 8 bases at J, with 17 bases between. The CDR3 covers 14 residues. Germline loops: CDR1 SGHTA, CDR2 FQGTGA.

CDR3 region: CAGSELSGQGNYGYTF. In DNA form, the CDR3 reads TGTGCCGGCAGTGAATTATCGGGACAGGGGAACTATGGCTACACCTTC. The rearrangement links TRBV10-3 to TRBJ1-2; 10 bases align to TRBD1. The germline V gene encodes CDR1 ENHRY and CDR2 SYGVKD. The length of the CDR3 is 16 residues. Losses at the gene ends were 11 bases for V and 2 bases for J; bases not matched to a gene: 14.

The J gene is TRBJ2-2, the V gene TRBV5-1; D is undetermined. Germline V lookup: CDR1 SGHRS, CDR2 YFSETQ. Trimming cost V 4 bases and J 3 bases, with 7 bases left between them. The CDR3 is made up of 13 amino acids. Here the CDR3 DNA reads TGCGCCAGCAGCCTTACCTACACCGGGGAGCTGTTTTTT. Residues: CASSLTYTGELFF.

Many counts were recorded for this clonotype. This chain connects TRBV3-1 to TRBJ1-5, with a possible D match to TRBD1 (6 bases). The V end lost 1 base, the J end lost 7 bases, and 14 bases lay between the germline ends. The CDR3 is 15 residues long. The germline V gene has CDR1 LGHDT and CDR2 YNNKEL (reference sequence). This CDR3 reads CASSQGQGQGQPQHF. CDR3 bases: TGTGCCAGCAGCCAAGGCCAGGGACAAGGGCAGCCCCAGCATTTT. Filled out from reference TRBV3-1 and TRBJ1-5, the complete variable domain reads DTAVSQTPKYLVTQMGNDKSIKCEQNLGHDTMYWYKQDSKKFLKIMFSYNNKELIINETVPNRFSPKSPDKAHLNLHINSLELGDSAVYFCASSQGQGQGQPQHFGDGTRLSIL.

This clonotype showed up just a few times. This chain links TRBV7-9 with TRBJ1-4; 7 positions agree with TRBD1. Germline CDR1 is SEHNR and CDR2 is FQNEAQ (reference sequence). There are 14 residues in the CDR3. After removal of 5 bases from V and 3 bases from J, the junction contained 3 bases not matched to a gene. CDR3 coding DNA: TGTGCCAGCAGCAAGACAGGGTCTAATGAAAAACTGTTTTTT. Its protein product is CASSKTGSNEKLFF. Looking up the rest from reference TRBV7-9 and TRBJ1-4 gives the full variable domain: DTGVSQNPRHKITKRGQNVTFRCDPISEHNRLYWYRQTLGQGPEFLTYFQNEAQLEKSRLLSDRFSAERPKGSFSTLEIQRTEQGDSAMYLCASSKTGSNEKLFFGSGTQLSVL.

This clonotype was observed a handful of times. At one end the junction does not follow the germline gene, possibly because of a read error. The chain uses TRBV7-7 and TRBJ2-5; TRBD2 aligns across 11 bases. The CDR3 spans 15 residues. The germline V gene has CDR1 SSHAT and CDR2 FNYEAQ (reference sequence). The CDR3 DNA is TGTGCTAGCAGCTTAGCTACTAGCGGGAGAGAGACCCAGTACTTC. This translates into CASSLATSGRETQYF.

The chain joins TRBV7-9 to TRBJ2-1; D is possibly TRBD2 (6 bases). CDR3 length equals 15 residues. The V and J ends lost 1 base and 4 bases respectively, with 11 bases between them. Germline V gene data show CDR1 as SEHNR and CDR2 as FQNEAQ (reference sequence). CDR3 sequence reads: CASSLEEGPYNEQFF. For the CDR3, the DNA is TGTGCCAGCAGCTTAGAGGAGGGACCTTACAATGAGCAGTTCTTC.

This clonotype showed up many times. The chain combines TRBV6-5 with TRBJ1-6; 8 bases map to TRBD1. With V trimmed by 7 bases and J by 9 bases, 11 bases remained unmatched. The CDR3 covers 15 residues. Germline assignment: CDR1 MNHEY and CDR2 SVGAGI. CDR3 sequence reads: CASTDRTGKGSPLHF. The DNA of the CDR3 is TGTGCCAGCACCGACCGGACAGGGAAAGGTTCACCCCTCCACTTT.

The chain employs TRBV15 and TRBJ1-2; no firm D call. Germline V CDR1 and CDR2: LNHNV, YYDKDF (reference sequence). This CDR3 region has 12 residues. Trimming shortened V by 6 bases and J by 3 bases, and 8 bases separated the two germline ends. The CDR3 DNA follows: TGTGCCACCAGTAACCAGGACTATGGCTACACCTTC. This codes for CATSNQDYGYTF. The whole variable domain, filled in from reference TRBV15 and TRBJ1-2, reads DAMVIQNPRYQVTQFGKPVTLSCSQTLNHNVMYWYQQKSSQAPKLLFHYYDKDFNNEADTPDNFQSRRPNTSFCFLDIRSPGLGDTAMYLCATSNQDYGYTFGSGTRLTVV.

About this clonotype itself: The junction and the germline gene differ at one end; a read error may be behind it. The chain employs TRBV7-2 and TRBJ1-5, with a tentative D call TRBD1 (6 bases). The germline CDR1 and CDR2 sequences are SGHTA and FQGNSA. The CDR3 totals 13 residues. CDR3 nucleotide sequence: TGTGCCAACAGCTTAGGGGGGCATCAGCCCCAGCATTTT. Protein: CANSLGGHQPQHF.

The chain links TRBV6-5 to TRBJ2-7; TRBD1 matches at 7 bases. This CDR3 is 14 amino acids long. Germline CDR1 reads MNHEY; CDR2 reads SVGAGI. With 1 base clipped from V and 3 bases from J, the junction kept 3 bases outside the gene matches. The CDR3 region is CASSYYRGNYEQYF. The CDR3 DNA reads as TGTGCCAGCAGTTACTACAGGGGAAACTACGAGCAGTACTTC.

This clonotype has a count of ten or more. V usage is TRBV12-3 or TRBV12-4 and J usage is TRBJ1-5, with D possibly TRBD1 on 5 matching bases. The V gene lost 3 bases and the J gene lost 7 bases, with 10 bases spanning the gap. This CDR3 spans 13 amino acids. CDR3 region: CASSLGVRQPQHF. Here the CDR3 DNA reads TGTGCCAGCAGTTTGGGGGTGAGACAGCCCCAGCATTTT.

This clonotype was seen only once. The genes are TRBV25-1 and TRBJ2-5; no clear D. The V gene lost 4 bases and the J gene lost 5 bases, with 11 bases spanning the gap. The CDR3 has 13 residues. Germline assignment: CDR1 MGHDK and CDR2 SYGVNS. The CDR3 DNA reads TGTGCCAGCAGTGTAGCCGTGGTGGAGACCCAGTACTTC. It specifies CASSVAVVETQYF. Variable domain in full (rest from reference TRBV25-1 and TRBJ2-5): EADIYQTPRYLVIGTGKKITLECSQTMGHDKMYWYQQDPGMELHLIHYSYGVNSTEKGDLSSESTVSRIRTEHFPLTLESARPSHTSQYLCASSVAVVETQYFGPGTRLLVL.

This clonotype was counted once. The chain is built from TRBV27 and TRBJ1-2; D call uncertain. Trimming stripped 0 bases from V and 4 bases from J, with 6 bases between. CDR3 length equals 13 residues. Germline V gene sequence: CDR1 MNHEY, CDR2 SMNVEV (reference sequence). Written as DNA, the CDR3 is TGTGCCAGCAGTTTATCAGGGTTCTATGGCTACACCTTC. It yields the protein CASSLSGFYGYTF.

This chain joins TRBV14 and TRBJ2-7; D ambiguous. The CDR3 totals 14 residues. The germline V gene has CDR1 SGHDN and CDR2 FVKESK. V was trimmed by 6 bases and J by 0 bases, leaving 12 bases between them. The DNA of the CDR3 is TGTGCCAGCAGTTTATCCGGCCCCTCCTACGAGCAGTACTTC. It codes for CASSLSGPSYEQYF.

This clonotype was observed at least ten times. V gene TRBV7-8 combines with J gene TRBJ2-5; 9 bases match TRBD1. The CDR3 consists of 15 residues. Trimming took 2 bases from V and 5 from J; bases not matched to a gene: 6. Germline assignment: CDR1 SGHVS and CDR2 FQNEAQ. The chain's CDR3 is CASSLRRTGVETQYF. The DNA for the CDR3 is TGTGCCAGCAGCTTAAGGAGGACAGGGGTCGAGACCCAGTACTTC.

The chain links TRBV10-3 to TRBJ2-5, with 10 nucleotides matching TRBD2. This CDR3 region has 16 residues. V shed 4 bases and J 1 base; nucleotides not matched to a gene: 6. Germline CDR1 reads ENHRY; CDR2 reads SYGVKD. This chain's CDR3 is CAISGGLAGVQETQYF. The CDR3 DNA follows: TGTGCCATCAGTGGGGGGCTAGCGGGGGTCCAAGAGACCCAGTACTTC.

The V call is TRBV20-1, the J call TRBJ2-1, with D unresolved. The CDR3 has 11 residues. Germline-derived CDR1 and CDR2 are DFQATT and SNEGSKA (reference sequence). The V and J ends lost 0 bases and 8 bases respectively, with 5 bases between them. CDR3 DNA: TGCAGTGCTAGAGATGTTGATGAGCAGTTCTTC. Translating it yields CSARDVDEQFF.

The gene calls are TRBV10-1 and TRBJ2-1, with 10 bases that match TRBD2. The CDR3 spans 16 residues. Unmatched junction bases numbered 7, after V lost 4 bases and J lost 4 bases. CDR1 and CDR2 from the germline V gene are WNHNN and SYGVQD (reference sequence). CDR3 nucleotide sequence: TGCGCCAGCAGTGGTCTAGCGGGAGAACCATACAATGAGCAGTTCTTC. Protein sequence: CASSGLAGEPYNEQFF.

This clonotype was observed a few times. The chain recombines TRBV4-1 with TRBJ1-4; D unresolved. From germline, CDR1 is MGHRA and CDR2 YSYEKL. CDR3 size: 17 residues. Trimming took 0 bases from V and 0 from J, leaving 11 bases between them. CDR3 protein: CASSQDPSRTTNEKLFF. The CDR3 coding sequence is TGCGCCAGCAGCCAAGATCCCTCCAGGACAACTAATGAAAAACTGTTTTTT.